This T cell receptor (beta chain) was recovered during a study of blood T cells in healthy people across ages (dated by TCRdb to about 2015). Background for the entire study: In model experiments, template switching captured roughly one uniquely barcoded TCR beta cDNA molecule for every two T cells. The study measured age-related changes in TCR beta repertoire diversity using deep sequencing normalized with unique cDNA molecular identifiers. The donors were divided into four age groups: young (average around 17 years), middle-aged (around 41), aged (approximately 62) and long-lived (nearly 85). To avoid experimental bias, donors of different ages were spread randomly across the sequencing lanes. For two donors (one aged 18 to 29 and one aged 80 or older), the study analyzed two additional independent replicas of 1 million unique cDNA reads from the same blood draw. What the study reported, not specific to this receptor: The CMV infection status of donors was not known, potentially confounding age-related changes in expanded clonotypes. Since profiling was done on bulk unsorted PBMCs, naive and antigen-experienced compartments could not be conclusively compared. Estimates of total diversity from one million sequenced T cells were regarded as lower bounds and underestimates. Compared with the aged group, the long-lived group had more naive CD4+ T cells, fewer expanded clones and increased TCR diversity, suggesting age selection. There was a strong correlation between observed TCR beta diversity and the percentage of naive T cells measured by flow cytometry. As age increased, observed TCR beta diversity per million T cells dropped in a roughly linear way, and a significant reduction was already evident by age about 36.

The roughly 39 donors, aged 6 to 90 years, were systemically healthy Caucasian individuals from Russia. Each donor gave about 10 milliliters of peripheral blood, drawn into EDTA-treated Vacutainer tubes. Ficoll-Paque density-gradient centrifugation was used to isolate PBMCs, with at least 6.5 million per sample. Trizol reagent was used to extract total RNA from the PBMCs, yielding at least 5.5 micrograms per sample. Naive CD45RAhigh/CD27high T cell percentages were measured by flow cytometry on a PBMC aliquot from every donor. This clonotype was seen a few times. No cognate antigen has been identified for it. Qualities for individual bases were not recorded, and no much larger clone is one base off. The library was obtained by 5' RACE. TCRdb names Illumina HiSeq 2500 as the instrument used. A second PCR of roughly 6 to 11 cycles was performed with a sample-barcoded 5' primer and a J-beta primer mix. Each TCR beta cDNA molecule received a unique molecular identifier from a template-switch 5' adaptor carrying 12 random nucleotides. Each sample yielded at least 3 million CDR3-containing paired-end reads. First-strand cDNA was synthesized from all RNA with the Mint cDNA synthesis kit, primed by a TRBC-specific oligonucleotide. After uracil-DNA glycosylase treatment, a first 18-cycle PCR used universal primers M1SS and BC2_uni_R on all cDNA. The paper's processing steps were these. Each sample was normalized by randomly selecting 1 million high-quality reads, each carrying a distinct molecular identifier. Reads with shared molecular identifiers were discarded instead of being binned into consensus sequences. MiTCR, with a Q25 quality threshold and the strictest error-elimination algorithm, was used for CDR3 identification, clonotype clustering and error correction. Lower-bound total TCR beta diversity was estimated with a nonparametric unseen species model using Euler transformation. TCRdb applied fastp at Q25 and MiXCR to the public reads, then kept only in-frame beta chains. Duplicate CDR3 protein sequences are folded into a single record with the most common DNA and genes. V and J calls and clone size were set by TCRdb, not the authors. The sample table records fewer than 1 million distinct CDR3 sequences; under 45% of these occur just once. The ten largest clones take up nearly 20% of the sample.

From cysteine to phenylalanine, the CDR3 is 17 amino acids long. This entry keeps only the CDR3 DNA: 51 bases, framed from base 1. Trimming removed 3 bases from V and 4 bases from J, leaving 19 bases between the germline ends. The germline V gene encodes CDR1 MNHNY and CDR2 SVGAGI (reference sequence). The source material was blood. This sequence was found in a man between 60 and 75 years old in good health. This sequence uses TRBV6-6 and TRBJ1-5; the D gene is not confidently resolved. The bases are TGTGCCAGCAGTTATAGGCCCTGGGAGGTAGGAAATCAGCCCCAGCATTTT. This sequence encodes CASSYRPWEVGNQPQHF.